This TCR beta chain was retrieved from a study of blood T cell repertoires in COVID-19. Participants came from under 30 US areas, aged roughly 18 to 89 years. Symptom resolution, clearance, or two negative PCRs marked the recovered donors of Cohort 3. Per the original methods: From reference gene primer amplification, estimates of nucleated cell counts were derived. Some clones are missing from TCRdb's copy, which holds only in-frame ones; the method was immunoSEQ multiplex PCR. That table gives V, J and clone size, and the DNA gave D and trimming. The sample holds roughly 290,000 clones; 80% to 90% are singletons and the top ten take roughly 2.2%. The germline V and J ends were trimmed by 6 bases and 1 base, with 12 bases remaining between them. CDR3 length equals 14 residues. The germline V gene has CDR1 MNHEY and CDR2 SMNVEV (reference sequence).

This receptor was identified in a man younger than 45 who had recovered from COVID-19. This chain uses TRBV27 with TRBJ1-1, with a possible D match to TRBD1 (5 bases). Sequencing input: PBMCs or T cells enriched from blood (not recorded which). Here the CDR3 reads CASRAQASNTEAFF. The CDR3 DNA is TGTGCCAGCAGGGCACAGGCCTCGAACACTGAAGCTTTCTTT.